These 10 T cell receptor beta chains came from one sample sequenced in a study of blood T cell repertoires in COVID-19. TCRdb keeps only in-frame clones here, not all; method: immunoSEQ multiplex PCR. The sample yields 150,000 or so clones, about 84% seen once. Sequenced input: PBMCs or T cells enriched from blood (not recorded which). The receptors derive from a woman aged 40 to 50 with acute COVID-19.

This chain uses TRBV9 with TRBJ2-7; D gene ambiguous. With 0 bases removed from V and 7 bases from J, the gap between germline ends came to 14 bases. CDR1 is SGDLS and CDR2 is YYNGEE in the germline V gene. This CDR3 comprises 14 residues. The CDR3 region is CASSVGGERSEQYF. Written as DNA, the CDR3 is TGTGCCAGCAGCGTAGGTGGTGAGAGGTCGGAGCAGTACTTC.

The J gene is TRBJ2-7, the V gene TRBV6-5, with 7 bases identical to TRBD2. The germline gives CDR1 MNHEY, CDR2 SVGAGI. There are 12 residues in the CDR3. Trimming cost V 7 bases and J 6 bases; bases outside gene matches: 6. The CDR3: CASTEGGFEQYF. Written as DNA, the CDR3 is TGTGCCAGCACCGAGGGAGGGTTCGAGCAGTACTTC.

This clone was observed many times. The chain links TRBV5-6 to TRBJ2-2, with TRBD2 matching over 9 bases. The germline V gene encodes CDR1 SGHDT and CDR2 YYEEEE. The CDR3 is 14 amino acids. Trimming removed 4 bases from V and 6 bases from J; junction bases left unmatched: 4. The CDR3 coding sequence is TGTGCCAGCAGCACGGGACTAGCTTCCGGGGAGCTGTTTTTT. Translation gives CASSTGLASGELFF.

This clone was seen only once. This chain joins TRBV2 and TRBJ1-1, with TRBD1 matching over 9 bases. Germline assignment: CDR1 SNHLY and CDR2 FYNNEI. The length of the CDR3 is 15 residues. The trim removed 2 bases at V and 5 bases at J, leaving 6 bases unmatched. CDR3 residues: CASSELGQGGTEAFF. CDR3 nucleotides: TGTGCCAGCAGTGAATTGGGACAGGGTGGAACTGAAGCTTTCTTT.

The rearrangement joins TRBV10-3 to TRBJ1-2, with D unresolved. The ends were cut back, 7 bases at V and 8 bases at J, with 17 bases in the middle. Germline V gives CDR1 ENHRY, CDR2 SYGVKD. The CDR3 sequence is 13 residues long. In DNA, the CDR3 is TGTGCCATCAAAGCCCCCCCATCTCGGGGCTACACCTTC. Its translation: CAIKAPPSRGYTF.

V and J are TRBV5-1 and TRBJ1-1; no reliable D call. V was pared by 0 bases and J by 0 bases, with 6 bases between. Looked up from germline, CDR1 is SGHRS and CDR2 is YFSETQ. CDR3 length: 14 amino acids. The CDR3, as DNA: TGCGCCAGCAGCTTGGGACTTTTGAACACTGAAGCTTTCTTT. Its protein is CASSLGLLNTEAFF. Full variable domain (missing parts from reference TRBV5-1 and TRBJ1-1): KAGVTQTPRYLIKTRGQQVTLSCSPISGHRSVSWYQQTPGQGLQFLFEYFSETQRNKGNFPGRFSGRQFSNSRSEMNVSTLELGDSALYLCASSLGLLNTEAFFGQGTRLTVV.

CDR3 amino acids: CAISESLASYNEQFF. The CDR3 coding sequence is TGTGCCATCAGTGAGTCCCTAGCCTCCTACAATGAGCAGTTCTTC. The chain recombines TRBV10-3 with TRBJ2-1, with D perhaps matching TRBD2 (5 bases). The CDR3 loop spans 15 amino acids. The germline V and J ends were trimmed by 0 bases and 0 bases, with 6 bases remaining between them. In germline, CDR1 is ENHRY, CDR2 SYGVKD.

The chain is built from TRBV24-1 and TRBJ2-1; D gene ambiguous. The V gene lost 3 bases and the J gene lost 0 bases, with 11 bases spanning the gap. This CDR3 is 16 amino acids long. CDR1 is KGHDR, CDR2 SFDVKD, per germline. As DNA, the CDR3 is TGTGCCACCAGTGATGCACAGCCATCCTCCTACAATGAGCAGTTCTTC. It codes for CATSDAQPSSYNEQFF.

The chain recombines TRBV12-3 or TRBV12-4 with TRBJ2-1; 7 nucleotides agree with TRBD1. This CDR3 has 12 residues. Unmatched junction bases numbered 2, after V lost 2 bases and J lost 10 bases. The CDR3 reads CASSLTGDEQFF. In DNA form, the CDR3 reads TGTGCCAGCAGTTTAACAGGGGACGAGCAGTTCTTC.

V and J are TRBV9 and TRBJ2-1; TRBD2 might be the D (5 bases). Germline V CDR1 and CDR2: SGDLS, YYNGEE. The CDR3 contains 14 residues. Between the trimmed V and J ends, which lost 0 bases and 9 bases, there was a span of 13 bases. CDR3 nucleotides: TGTGCCAGCAGCGTAGATGGTAGCGTGGGTGAGCAGTTCTTC. Its translation is CASSVDGSVGEQFF. The full variable domain, with the rest looked up from reference TRBV9 and TRBJ2-1, is DSGVTQTPKHLITATGQRVTLRCSPRSGDLSVYWYQQSLDQGLQFLIQYYNGEERAKGNILERFSAQQFPDLHSELNLSSLELGDSALYFCASSVDGSVGEQFFGPGTRLTVL.